This T cell receptor (beta chain) was found in a study of blood T cell repertoires in COVID-19. The wider study: T cells, B-cell-depleted T cells, or PBMCs provided the cDNA or gDNA that served as material.

Authors' data handling: Estimation of nucleated cell counts was performed using reference gene primer amplification. TCRdb's copy holds only in-frame clones and misses some; the assay was immunoSEQ multiplex PCR. From that table come the V and J calls and clone size; the DNA was used to work out D and trimming. The table has 250,000 to 350,000 clones, 85% seen once; the top ten hold 2% to 3%. Assignment of participants to cohorts was predicated upon participant-reported clinical history. Resolution of symptoms, clearance, or two negative PCRs was present in recovered Cohort 3 donors. This TCR was recovered from a woman aged 50 to 60 who had recovered from COVID-19. Sequenced material: PBMCs or T cells enriched from blood (not recorded which).

The CDR3 DNA reads TGTGCCAGCAGTAGGACTCAAACGGGCACCGGGGAGCTGTTTTTT. It is translated as CASSRTQTGTGELFF. This sequence joins TRBV6-5 and TRBJ2-2; TRBD2 might be the D (5 bases). CDR1 MNHEY and CDR2 SVGAGI come from the germline V gene. The germline V and J ends were trimmed by 5 bases and 4 bases, with 14 bases remaining between them. CDR3 length equals 15 residues.